These 10 T cell receptor beta chains share one sample of origin, sequenced in a study of vaccination and CD4 T cells after COVID-19. The antigens these receptors bind are not known. The assay that was used to sequence DNA from cultured CD4+ T cells was the Oncomine TCR Beta short-read assay. Each CDR3 protein gets one entry after TCRdb re-called the PCR reads with MiXCR. The sample holds more than 10,000 distinct CDR3 sequences; about 30% are singletons and the top ten take about 13%. Treatment: approximately nine-day PBMC culture with coronavirus spike peptide pools or control peptides (ViraFEST assay). This material consisted of CD4+ T cells from blood, cultured in vitro, taken after SARS-CoV-2 vaccination. These receptors all stem from a human donor who had recovered from COVID-19.

This chain links TRBV10-2 with TRBJ2-1; 8 bases are a match to TRBD1. Germline assignment: CDR1 WSHSY and CDR2 SAAADI. The length of the CDR3 is 16 residues. The V gene end was trimmed by 2 bases and the J gene end by 1 base; junction bases not matched to a gene: 4. The CDR3 DNA reads TGCGCCAGCAGTGAGGGTTGGACAGGGTCCTACAATGAGCAGTTCTTC. Protein: CASSEGWTGSYNEQFF.

This clonotype was picked up a small number of times. The V gene is TRBV7-9, the J gene TRBJ1-5; D unclear. This CDR3 has 13 amino acids. Trimming removed 4 bases at V and 7 bases at J, with 11 bases between. From germline, CDR1 is SEHNR and CDR2 FQNEAQ (reference sequence). Here the CDR3 DNA reads TGTGCCAGCAGCTCCCAAAAGAGGCAGCCCCAGCATTTT. As protein: CASSSQKRQPQHF.

The chain joins TRBV20-1 to TRBJ2-1; D might be TRBD1 or TRBD2, each matching 5 bases. The germline V gene has CDR1 DFQATT and CDR2 SNEGSKA (reference sequence). V was trimmed by 2 bases and J by 9 bases, leaving 11 bases between them. The CDR3 runs to 12 residues. This CDR3 is CSARRSGGEQFF. The CDR3 nucleotides read TGCAGTGCTAGAAGATCTGGGGGTGAGCAGTTCTTC.

This clonotype was counted a few times. V is TRBV7-2 and J is TRBJ2-1; tentative D call: TRBD1 (5 bases). The CDR3 extends over 13 amino acids. Per the germline V gene, CDR1 is SGHTA and CDR2 is FQGNSA. Trimming took off 5 bases at V and 13 bases at J, with 18 bases between the two ends. In nucleotides, the CDR3 is TGTGCCAGCAGCCAAGCAGGGCGCGGCGGCCAGTTCTTC. This encodes CASSQAGRGGQFF.

J is TRBJ2-2 and V is TRBV5-3; D is unclear. TRBV5-3 is given ORF status, its function remaining uncertain. This CDR3 is built from 13 residues. V gave up 7 bases and J gave up 5 bases, with 12 bases separating them. The CDR3 DNA is TGTGCCAGAGATGGGGTGGGGACCGGGGAGCTGTTTTTT. This sequence encodes CARDGVGTGELFF.

This clonotype appeared a few times. J is TRBJ1-2 and V is TRBV7-9; 7 positions agree with TRBD1. The CDR3 consists of 16 residues. After removal of 1 base from V and 1 base from J, the junction contained 6 bases not matched to a gene. Germline V gives CDR1 SEHNR, CDR2 FQNEAQ (reference sequence). The CDR3 DNA is TGTGCCAGCAGCTTAGTACAGGGGCGCCATAACTATGGCTACACCTTC. This encodes CASSLVQGRHNYGYTF.

This chain's CDR3 is CSAINTVSSYEQYF. CDR3 nucleotides: TGCAGTGCTATCAATACAGTAAGCTCCTACGAGCAGTACTTC. The chain uses TRBV20-1 and TRBJ2-7; the D is unclear. Germline lookup yields CDR1 DFQATT and CDR2 SNEGSKA (reference sequence). This CDR3 has 14 amino acids. V gave up 4 bases and J gave up 0 bases, with 13 bases separating them.

This CDR3 is CASAAGSAEQFF. CDR3 in DNA: TGTGCCAGCGCGGCGGGGTCGGCTGAGCAGTTCTTC. The rearrangement links TRBV21-1 to TRBJ2-1; the listed D gene, TRBD2, was not tested against the DNA. TRBV21-1 counts as a pseudogene. The CDR3 contains 12 residues.

This clonotype was observed a handful of times. In nucleotides, the CDR3 is TGTGCCAGCAGCTTGGGCGGGATAGGTAAAGATACGCAGTATTTT. Its protein is CASSLGGIGKDTQYF. J is TRBJ2-3 and V is TRBV7-3, with D possibly being TRBD2 (6 bases). The V gene's germline CDR1 is SGHTA and CDR2 FQGTGA. V lost 3 bases and J lost 5, with 15 bases in between. The CDR3 sequence is 15 residues long.

This clonotype was observed a few times. This chain links TRBV29-1 with TRBJ2-7; no clear D gene. With 0 bases removed from V and 6 bases from J, the gap between germline ends came to 12 bases. This CDR3 region has 13 residues. The germline gives CDR1 SQVTM, CDR2 ANQGSEA. The CDR3 reads CSVEDNDNGEQYF. The DNA for the CDR3 is TGCAGCGTTGAAGATAACGACAATGGCGAGCAGTACTTC.